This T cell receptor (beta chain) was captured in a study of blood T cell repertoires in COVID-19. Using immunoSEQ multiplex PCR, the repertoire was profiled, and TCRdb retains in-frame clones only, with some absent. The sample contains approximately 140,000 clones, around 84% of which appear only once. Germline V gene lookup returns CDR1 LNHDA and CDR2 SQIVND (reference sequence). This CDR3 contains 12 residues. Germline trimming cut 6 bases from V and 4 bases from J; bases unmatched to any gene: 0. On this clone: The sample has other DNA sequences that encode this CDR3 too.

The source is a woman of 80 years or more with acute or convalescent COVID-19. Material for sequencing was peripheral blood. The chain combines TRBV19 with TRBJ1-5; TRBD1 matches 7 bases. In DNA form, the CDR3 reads TGTGCCAGTAGACAGGGGAATCAGCCCCAGCATTTT. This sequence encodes CASRQGNQPQHF.